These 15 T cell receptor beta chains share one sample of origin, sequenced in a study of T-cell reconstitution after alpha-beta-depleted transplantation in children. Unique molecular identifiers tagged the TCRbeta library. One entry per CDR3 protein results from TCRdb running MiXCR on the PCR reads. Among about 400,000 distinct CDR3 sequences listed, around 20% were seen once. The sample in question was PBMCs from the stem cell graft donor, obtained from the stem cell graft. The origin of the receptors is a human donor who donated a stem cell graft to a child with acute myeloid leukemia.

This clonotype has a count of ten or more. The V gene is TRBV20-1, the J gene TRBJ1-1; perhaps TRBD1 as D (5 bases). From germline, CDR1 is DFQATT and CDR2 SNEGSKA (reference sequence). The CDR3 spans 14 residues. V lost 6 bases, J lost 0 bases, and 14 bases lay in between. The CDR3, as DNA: TGCAGTGCCATGACCTGGGGCGTGAACACTGAAGCTTTCTTT. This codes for CSAMTWGVNTEAFF.

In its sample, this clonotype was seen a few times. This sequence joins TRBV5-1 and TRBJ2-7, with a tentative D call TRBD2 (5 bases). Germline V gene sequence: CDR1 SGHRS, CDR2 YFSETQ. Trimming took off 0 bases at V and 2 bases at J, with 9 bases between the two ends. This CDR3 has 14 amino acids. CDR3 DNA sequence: TGCGCCAGCAGCTTGGCCACCGGGGCCTACGAGCAGTACTTC. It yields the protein CASSLATGAYEQYF.

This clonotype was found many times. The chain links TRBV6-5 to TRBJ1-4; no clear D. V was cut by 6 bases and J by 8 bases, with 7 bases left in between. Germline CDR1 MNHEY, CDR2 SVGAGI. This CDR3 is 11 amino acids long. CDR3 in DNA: TGTGCCAGCAGGATGGGGGAAAAACTGTTTTTT. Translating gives CASRMGEKLFF.

The CDR3 sequence: CSAMKNLDTNTEAFF. The CDR3 DNA is TGCAGTGCTATGAAGAACCTGGACACGAACACTGAAGCTTTCTTT. The chain combines TRBV20-1 with TRBJ1-1; maybe TRBD1 (5 bases). V dropped 4 bases and J dropped 1 base, with 16 bases sitting between them. The CDR3 loop spans 15 amino acids. CDR1 and CDR2 (germline): DFQATT, SNEGSKA (reference sequence).

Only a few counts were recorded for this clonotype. CDR3 nucleotides: TGTGCCATCAGTGAGTCGGGTCCCAATGAGCAGTTCTTC. Its translation: CAISESGPNEQFF. The chain combines TRBV10-3 with TRBJ2-1; no clear D gene. V was shortened by 0 bases and J by 6 bases, with 6 bases between the two germline ends. Germline CDR1 ENHRY, CDR2 SYGVKD. The CDR3 runs to 13 residues.

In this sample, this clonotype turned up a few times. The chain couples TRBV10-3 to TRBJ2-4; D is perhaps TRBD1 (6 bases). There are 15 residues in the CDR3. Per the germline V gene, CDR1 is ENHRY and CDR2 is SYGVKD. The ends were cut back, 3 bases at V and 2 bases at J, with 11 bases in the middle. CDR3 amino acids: CAISDPRGSKNIQYF. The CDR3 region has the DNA TGTGCCATCAGTGACCCTAGGGGGTCCAAAAACATTCAGTACTTC.

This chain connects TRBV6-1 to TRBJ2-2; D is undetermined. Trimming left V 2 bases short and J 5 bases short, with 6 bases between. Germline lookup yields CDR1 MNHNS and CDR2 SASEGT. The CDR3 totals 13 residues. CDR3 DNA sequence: TGTGCCAGCAGTGAAACTGAAACCGGGGAGCTGTTTTTT. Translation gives CASSETETGELFF.

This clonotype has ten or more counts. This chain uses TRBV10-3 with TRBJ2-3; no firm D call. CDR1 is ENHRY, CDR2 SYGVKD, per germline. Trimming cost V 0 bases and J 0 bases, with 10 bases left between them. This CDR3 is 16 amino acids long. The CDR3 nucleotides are TGTGCCATCAGTGAGTCGTTGGCAGGCAGCACAGATACGCAGTATTTT. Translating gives CAISESLAGSTDTQYF.

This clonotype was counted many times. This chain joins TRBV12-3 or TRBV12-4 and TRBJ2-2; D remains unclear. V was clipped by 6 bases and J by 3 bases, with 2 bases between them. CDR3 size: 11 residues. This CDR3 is CASRDTGELFF. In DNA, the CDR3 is TGTGCCAGCAGAGACACCGGGGAGCTGTTTTTT.

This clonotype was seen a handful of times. CDR3 sequence reads: CSARDMYGGEREQYF. The CDR3 coding sequence is TGCAGTGCTAGAGATATGTACGGTGGCGAGCGCGAGCAGTACTTC. The chain recombines TRBV20-1 with TRBJ2-7; D is uncertain. The germline V and J ends were trimmed by 0 bases and 6 bases, with 18 bases remaining between them. The CDR3 has 15 amino acids. Germline lookup yields CDR1 DFQATT and CDR2 SNEGSKA (reference sequence).

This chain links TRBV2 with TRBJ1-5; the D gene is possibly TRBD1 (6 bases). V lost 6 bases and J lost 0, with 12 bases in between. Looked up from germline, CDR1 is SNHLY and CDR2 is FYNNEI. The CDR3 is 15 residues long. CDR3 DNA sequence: TGTGCCAGCAGAGAGAAAGGGGGTAGCAATCAGCCCCAGCATTTT. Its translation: CASREKGGSNQPQHF.

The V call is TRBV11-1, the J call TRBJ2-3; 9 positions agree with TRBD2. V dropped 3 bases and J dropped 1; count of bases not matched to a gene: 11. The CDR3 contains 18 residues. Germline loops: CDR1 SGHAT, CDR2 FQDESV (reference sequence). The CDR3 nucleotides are TGTGCCAGCAGCTTCCCGGCTAGCGGGAAGGGGGGCACAGATACGCAGTATTTT. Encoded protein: CASSFPASGKGGTDTQYF.

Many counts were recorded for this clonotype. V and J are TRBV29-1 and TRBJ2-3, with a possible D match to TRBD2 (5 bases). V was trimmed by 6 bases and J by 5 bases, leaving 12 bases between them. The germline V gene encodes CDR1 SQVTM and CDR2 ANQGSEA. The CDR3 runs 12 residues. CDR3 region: CSVRESQDTQYF. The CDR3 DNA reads TGCAGCGTCCGGGAAAGCCAAGATACGCAGTATTTT.

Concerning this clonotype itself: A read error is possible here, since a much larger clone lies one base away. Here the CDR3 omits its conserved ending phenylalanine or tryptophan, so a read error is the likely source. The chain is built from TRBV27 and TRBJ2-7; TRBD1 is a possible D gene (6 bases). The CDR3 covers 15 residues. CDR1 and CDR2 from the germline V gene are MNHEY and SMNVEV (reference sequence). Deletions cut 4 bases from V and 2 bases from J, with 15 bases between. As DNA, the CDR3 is TGTGCCAGCAGTTACGCCGGGACACCGACCTACGAGCAGTACCTC. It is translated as CASSYAGTPTYEQYL.

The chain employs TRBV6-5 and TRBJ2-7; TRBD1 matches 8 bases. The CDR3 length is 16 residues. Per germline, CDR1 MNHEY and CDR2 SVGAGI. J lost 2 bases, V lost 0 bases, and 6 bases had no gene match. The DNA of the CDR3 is TGTGCCAGCAGTTACTCGAAGACAGGGGTTACCTACGAGCAGTACTTC. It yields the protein CASSYSKTGVTYEQYF.